This note documents a single TCR beta chain sequence. The target antigen is unknown. Noted treatment: approximately nine-day PBMC culture with coronavirus spike peptide pools or control peptides (ViraFEST assay). Trimming shortened V by 3 bases and J by 2 bases, and 15 bases separated the two germline ends. This CDR3 is built from 16 residues. Germline-derived CDR1 and CDR2 are KGHDR and SFDVKD. These data belong to a study of vaccination and CD4 T cells after COVID-19. Cultured CD4+ T cells had their DNA profiled by the Oncomine TCR Beta short-read assay. Each CDR3 protein gets one entry after TCRdb re-called the PCR reads with MiXCR. Here the sample spans some 25,000 distinct CDR3 sequences, about three fifths being singletons.

The rearrangement uses TRBV24-1 and TRBJ1-2; TRBD1 is a possible D gene (5 bases). This sequence was found in a human donor who had recovered from COVID-19. Sequencing was performed on CD4+ T cells from blood, cultured in vitro. The CDR3 protein is CATSDGGRDLNYGYTF. The CDR3 DNA reads TGTGCCACCAGTGATGGGGGGAGGGACTTGAACTATGGCTACACCTTC.